These 24 T cell receptor beta chains originate from one sample sequenced in a study of CD8 T cells in ankylosing spondylitis. MiXCR, applied by TCRdb to the 5' RACE reads, yields one record per CDR3 protein. The data contain approximately 25,000 distinct CDR3 sequences, 17% of them singletons. The material sequenced was blood. Receptors were obtained from a male donor with ankylosing spondylitis or in good health (not recorded which).

V is TRBV28 and J is TRBJ2-2; no definite D call. Germline CDR1 MDHEN, CDR2 SYDVKM. The CDR3 covers 16 residues. V lost 1 base and J lost 0, with 9 bases in between. The CDR3, as DNA: TGTGCCAGCAGTTTATTTCGGCTAGCGAACACCGGGGAGCTGTTTTTT. Its protein is CASSLFRLANTGELFF.

The chain links TRBV11-3 to TRBJ2-1; D remains ambiguous. Germline V CDR1 and CDR2: SGHNT, YENEEA. The CDR3 runs to 12 residues. V dropped 1 base and J dropped 10 bases, with 8 bases sitting between them. Here the CDR3 reads CASSLGAREQFF. The CDR3 DNA is TGTGCCAGCAGCTTAGGGGCGAGGGAGCAGTTCTTC. The entire variable domain, with the rest obtained from reference TRBV11-3 and TRBJ2-1, is as follows: EAGVVQSPRYKIIEKKQPVAFWCNPISGHNTLYWYLQNLGQGPELLIRYENEEAVDDSQLPKDRFSAERLKGVDSTLKIQPAELGDSAVYLCASSLGAREQFFGPGTRLTVL.

This chain connects TRBV6-2 or TRBV6-3 to TRBJ2-5; 7 nucleotides agree with TRBD2. CDR3 length equals 15 residues. With 5 bases clipped from V and 1 base from J, the junction kept 7 bases outside the gene matches. CDR1 is MNHEY and CDR2 is SVGEGT in the germline V gene. The CDR3: CASSKRGPLQETQYF. The CDR3 bases are TGTGCCAGCAGTAAGCGGGGTCCGCTCCAAGAGACCCAGTACTTC.

This clonotype was detected many times. The V call is TRBV7-9, the J call TRBJ2-1, with 10 bases lining up with TRBD2. Germline loops: CDR1 SEHNR, CDR2 FQNEAQ (reference sequence). There are 14 residues in the CDR3. The ends lost 8 bases at V and 4 bases at J; junction bases unmatched: 5. The CDR3 is CASASGSGYNEQFF. DNA of the CDR3: TGTGCCAGCGCTAGCGGGAGTGGGTACAATGAGCAGTTCTTC.

This clonotype has ten or more counts. V gene TRBV7-2 combines with J gene TRBJ2-3; 12 bases are a match to TRBD2. The germline gives CDR1 SGHTA, CDR2 FQGNSA. This CDR3 has 16 amino acids. The ends lost 2 bases at V and 8 bases at J; junction bases unmatched: 8. CDR3 residues: CASSLRLAGGPSTQYF. DNA of the CDR3: TGTGCCAGCAGCTTAAGGCTAGCGGGGGGGCCTAGTACGCAGTATTTT.

This clonotype was detected many times. This chain uses TRBV20-1 with TRBJ1-1; a possible D gene is TRBD1 (5 bases). This CDR3 comprises 15 residues. Trimming left V 0 bases short and J 6 bases short, with 17 bases between. Germline V gene lookup returns CDR1 DFQATT and CDR2 SNEGSKA (reference sequence). The CDR3 loop is CSAREPTGIFAEAFF. CDR3 coding DNA: TGCAGTGCTAGAGAGCCCACAGGAATCTTCGCTGAAGCTTTCTTT.

The chain employs TRBV20-1 and TRBJ2-1, with 11 positions matching TRBD2. This CDR3 contains 15 residues. Germline CDR1 is DFQATT and CDR2 is SNEGSKA (reference sequence). The J segment lost 9 bases and the V segment lost 6 bases, leaving 13 bases of the junction unmatched. CDR3 in amino acids: CSAHWSSGGAGEQFF. CDR3 DNA: TGCAGTGCCCACTGGAGTAGCGGGGGGGCCGGTGAGCAGTTCTTC.

The chain employs TRBV5-1 and TRBJ2-1; 9 bases are a match to TRBD2. With 0 bases clipped from V and 4 bases from J, the junction kept 14 bases outside the gene matches. The CDR3 loop spans 19 amino acids. The V gene's germline CDR1 is SGHRS and CDR2 YFSETQ. CDR3 DNA: TGCGCCAGCAGCTTGGTCGGACAGGACAGACTAGCGGTTTACAATGAGCAGTTCTTC. Translating gives CASSLVGQDRLAVYNEQFF.

This clonotype came up a few times. The chain carries TRBV5-1 and TRBJ2-2; D may be TRBD1 (5 bases). Trimming cost V 4 bases and J 6 bases, with 16 bases left between them. Germline-derived CDR1 and CDR2 are SGHRS and YFSETQ. There are 15 residues in the CDR3. CDR3 sequence (DNA): TGCGCCAGCAGCCCCCTCACCAGGGCGGCCGGGGAGCTGTTTTTT. Its protein product is CASSPLTRAAGELFF.

The chain couples TRBV5-1 to TRBJ2-7, with 7 positions matching TRBD2. After removal of 0 bases from V and 4 bases from J, the junction contained 7 bases not matched to a gene. Germline CDR1 reads SGHRS; CDR2 reads YFSETQ. The CDR3 is made up of 15 amino acids. The CDR3 loop reads CASSLDGGSAYEQYF. The DNA of the CDR3 is TGCGCCAGCAGCTTGGACGGCGGGAGCGCGTACGAGCAGTACTTC.

This clonotype was found many times. V and J are TRBV5-1 and TRBJ1-5, with 8 bases that match TRBD1. Trimming took 5 bases from V and 8 from J; bases not matched to a gene: 12. The CDR3 length is 15 residues. CDR1 is SGHRS and CDR2 is YFSETQ in the germline V gene. The CDR3 DNA sequence: TGCGCCAGCAGAATTGGGACAGGTTATGTGGAGCCCCAGCATTTT. The encoded protein is CASRIGTGYVEPQHF.

This clonotype was seen many times. The chain is built from TRBV25-1 and TRBJ2-7; 15 bases fit TRBD2. V shed 2 bases, J shed 6 bases, and the junction held 2 bases outside the gene matches. The length of the CDR3 is 15 residues. CDR1 and CDR2 from the germline V gene are MGHDK and SYGVNS. The DNA for the CDR3 is TGTGCCAGCAGTGAACAGGGACTAGCGGGAGGCGAGCAGTACTTC. This codes for CASSEQGLAGGEQYF.

This clonotype was observed a few times. This chain uses TRBV7-8 with TRBJ2-2, with D perhaps matching TRBD2 (6 bases). CDR3 length equals 15 residues. Trimming removed 1 base at V and 1 base at J, with 7 bases between. Germline CDR1 is SGHVS and CDR2 is FQNEAQ. The CDR3 DNA follows: TGTGCCAGCAGCTTAGTGGGGGGGAACACCGGGGAGCTGTTTTTT. Protein: CASSLVGGNTGELFF.

This clonotype turned up a few times. The chain uses TRBV24-1 and TRBJ2-1; D is perhaps TRBD2 (7 bases). Germline lookup yields CDR1 KGHDR and CDR2 SFDVKD. The CDR3 spans 16 residues. V was trimmed by 1 base and J by 0 bases, leaving 9 bases between them. CDR3 in DNA: TGTGCCACCAGTGATTTTGGGGGGGCCTCCTACAATGAGCAGTTCTTC. This gives the protein CATSDFGGASYNEQFF.

The chain joins TRBV5-1 to TRBJ2-1; 12 nucleotides agree with TRBD2. In germline, CDR1 is SGHRS, CDR2 YFSETQ. The CDR3 consists of 18 residues. V shed 2 bases, J shed 8 bases, and the junction held 14 bases outside the gene matches. CDR3: CASSFLGLAGTPDDEQFF. CDR3 DNA: TGCGCCAGCAGCTTCCTAGGACTAGCGGGGACCCCTGACGATGAGCAGTTCTTC.

The rearrangement joins TRBV30 to TRBJ2-5; D remains unclear. There are 12 residues in the CDR3. Trimming removed 0 bases from V and 5 bases from J, with 7 bases in between. From germline, CDR1 is GTSNPN and CDR2 SVGIG (reference sequence). The CDR3 sequence: CAWSVKAETQYF. In nucleotides, the CDR3 is TGTGCCTGGAGTGTAAAAGCGGAGACCCAGTACTTC.

The chain couples TRBV20-1 to TRBJ2-1; maybe TRBD2 (5 bases). The CDR3 sequence is 14 residues long. Germline V CDR1 and CDR2: DFQATT, SNEGSKA (reference sequence). Trimming stripped 6 bases from V and 2 bases from J, with 14 bases between. CDR3 amino acids: CSAPPGGPYNEQFF. CDR3 nucleotide sequence: TGCAGTGCCCCTCCTGGCGGGCCCTACAATGAGCAGTTCTTC.

The chain carries TRBV10-1 and TRBJ1-2; D might be TRBD1 (6 bases). V was clipped by 3 bases and J by 4 bases, with 15 bases between them. CDR1 WNHNN and CDR2 SYGVQD come from the germline V gene (reference sequence). The CDR3 spans 15 residues. CDR3 sequence: CASSDLTGLGYGYTF. In DNA, the CDR3 is TGCGCCAGCAGTGACCTGACAGGTCTGGGCTATGGCTACACCTTC.

The chain links TRBV7-2 to TRBJ2-2, with 9 bases matching TRBD1. There are 15 residues in the CDR3. Trimming removed 1 base from V and 7 bases from J; junction bases left unmatched: 4. CDR1 and CDR2 from the germline V gene are SGHTA and FQGNSA. CDR3 protein: CASSLVQGASGELFF. CDR3 in DNA: TGTGCCAGCAGCTTAGTACAGGGGGCAAGCGGGGAGCTGTTTTTT.

The V gene is TRBV20-1, the J gene TRBJ1-1; TRBD1 might be the D (5 bases). The CDR3 sequence is 15 residues long. Germline V gene data show CDR1 as DFQATT and CDR2 as SNEGSKA (reference sequence). Trimming took 0 bases from V and 2 from J, leaving 13 bases between them. The CDR3 spells CSARETGHPNTEAFF. CDR3 sequence (DNA): TGCAGTGCTAGAGAAACGGGGCACCCTAACACTGAAGCTTTCTTT.

This chain connects TRBV7-9 to TRBJ1-1, with 7 bases aligning to TRBD1. Germline V CDR1 and CDR2: SEHNR, FQNEAQ (reference sequence). This CDR3 contains 14 residues. The J segment lost 3 bases and the V segment lost 5 bases, leaving 6 bases of the junction unmatched. The CDR3 sequence: CASSHSGTDTEAFF. CDR3 sequence (DNA): TGTGCCAGCAGCCACTCCGGGACAGACACTGAAGCTTTCTTT.

The CDR3 region has the DNA TGTGCCAGCCAAGTGCCGAATGAAAAACTGTTTTTT. Its protein product is CASQVPNEKLFF. This chain uses TRBV6-2 or TRBV6-3 with TRBJ1-4, with D unresolved. CDR3 size: 12 residues. The ends were cut back, 8 bases at V and 5 bases at J, with 9 bases in the middle. Germline CDR1 MNHEY, CDR2 SVGEGT.

This clonotype has a handful of counts. The chain combines TRBV11-2 with TRBJ2-3, with TRBD2 identical over 9 bases. The V gene end was trimmed by 0 bases and the J gene end by 3 bases; junction bases not matched to a gene: 10. The V gene's germline CDR1 is SGHAT and CDR2 FQNNGV. The CDR3 is made up of 18 amino acids. The CDR3, as DNA: TGTGCCAGCAGCTTAGATCGGGTGCGGGGGGGCCGGACAGATACGCAGTATTTT. Encoded protein: CASSLDRVRGGRTDTQYF.

A few counts support this clonotype. J is TRBJ2-1 and V is TRBV12-3 or TRBV12-4; 11 nucleotides agree with TRBD2. This CDR3 region has 15 residues. The V segment lost 1 base and the J segment 5 bases; nucleotides outside the gene matches: 1. The CDR3 DNA is TGTGCCAGCAGTTTAGAGACTAGCGGGAACAATGAGCAGTTCTTC. Translating gives CASSLETSGNNEQFF.